These 32 T cell receptor beta chains share one sample of origin, sequenced in a study of CD8+CD57+ T cells in acquired aplastic anemia. Those patients picked for sequencing had displayed CD8+CD57+ cell expansion on flow cytometry. Genomic DNA constituted the template upon which TCR beta VDJ and CDR3 profiling was performed. TCRdb redid the calling of the reads with MiXCR, one entry per CDR3 protein. Of over 150,000 distinct CDR3 sequences listed, 70% to 75% are singletons. What was sequenced was sorted CD4+, CD8+, or CD8+CD57+ T cells (not recorded which) from PBMCs. These receptor sequences come from a human donor with aplastic anemia.

V gene TRBV7-3 combines with J gene TRBJ1-3; D not certain. The V end was cut by 4 bases, the J end by 4 bases, with 11 bases between. This CDR3 is 14 amino acids long. The germline CDR1 and CDR2 sequences are SGHTA and FQGTGA. The CDR3 DNA is TGTGCCAGCAGCTCCGGAATCCGAGGAAACACCATATATTTT. This encodes CASSSGIRGNTIYF.

This clonotype was detected once. This chain connects TRBV20-1 to TRBJ2-3, with a weak D call TRBD2 (7 bases). V shed 2 bases and J shed 1 base, with 16 bases lying between them. The CDR3 contains 16 residues. The V gene's germline CDR1 is DFQATT and CDR2 SNEGSKA (reference sequence). The CDR3 nucleotides read TGCAGTGCTAGACAACTACAGGGACTACGCACAGATACGCAGTATTTT. It codes for CSARQLQGLRTDTQYF.

This sequence joins TRBV10-3 and TRBJ2-1; 9 positions agree with TRBD2. The CDR3 runs to 16 residues. V shed 3 bases and J 6 bases; nucleotides not matched to a gene: 9. Looked up from germline, CDR1 is ENHRY and CDR2 is SYGVKD. The CDR3 DNA is TGTGCCATCAGTGACCGTCAGCGGGGGGTGTCCAATGAGCAGTTCTTC. Its translation: CAISDRQRGVSNEQFF.

The V gene is TRBV7-2, the J gene TRBJ2-3; 7 bases are shared with TRBD2. This CDR3 has 15 residues. Trimming at V came to 5 bases and at J to 5 bases, leaving 10 bases not matched to a gene. CDR1 SGHTA and CDR2 FQGNSA come from the germline V gene. The CDR3 sequence is CASSRQTGGRDTQYF. The CDR3 DNA is TGTGCCAGCAGCCGCCAGACGGGGGGACGAGATACGCAGTATTTT.

This clonotype was detected only once. This chain links TRBV2 with TRBJ2-7; D remains unclear. Germline lookup yields CDR1 SNHLY and CDR2 FYNNEI. CDR3 size: 13 residues. The germline V and J ends were trimmed by 4 bases and 3 bases, with 10 bases remaining between them. The CDR3 nucleotides read TGTGCCAGCAGTGCCGCCAGCTTCTACGAGCAGTACGTC. Protein: CASSAASFYEQYV.

This CDR3 is CASSPNEGPSVYYGYTF. The CDR3 DNA sequence: TGTGCCAGCAGCCCTAATGAGGGTCCATCGGTCTACTATGGCTACACCTTC. V is TRBV5-5 and J is TRBJ1-2; no clear D. Trimming pared 4 bases from V and 3 bases from J, leaving 22 bases between. The germline CDR1 and CDR2 sequences are SGHKS and YYEKEE (reference sequence). The CDR3 has 17 amino acids.

V is TRBV20-1 and J is TRBJ2-5; no clear D. Trimming took off 3 bases at V and 0 bases at J, with 8 bases between the two ends. The CDR3 runs to 13 residues. CDR1 is DFQATT and CDR2 is SNEGSKA in the germline V gene (reference sequence). CDR3 region: CSAREGYQETQYF. The CDR3 DNA is TGCAGTGCTAGGGAAGGTTACCAAGAGACCCAGTACTTC.

DNA for the CDR3: TGTGCCAGCAGCTTATCGGACGGCGGCTATGGCTACACCTTC. Its protein product is CASSLSDGGYGYTF. The chain has TRBV11-2 and TRBJ1-2; D call uncertain. The germline V gene encodes CDR1 SGHAT and CDR2 FQNNGV. This CDR3 is 14 amino acids long. Trimming stripped 2 bases from V and 4 bases from J, with 11 bases between.

The CDR3 is CASTGTGWETQYF. CDR3 in DNA: TGTGCCAGCACCGGGACAGGGTGGGAGACCCAGTACTTC. The rearrangement joins TRBV5-6 to TRBJ2-5; 9 nucleotides align to TRBD1. The CDR3 has 13 amino acids. CDR1 SGHDT and CDR2 YYEEEE come from the germline V gene. V was clipped by 6 bases and J by 5 bases; unmatched bases: 5.

The CDR3 here is CATSRVGGYEKLFF. CDR3 bases: TGTGCCACCAGCAGAGTTGGGGGCTATGAAAAACTGTTTTTT. This sequence joins TRBV15 and TRBJ1-4; a weak D match, TRBD1 (6 bases). Trimming took off 1 base at V and 6 bases at J, with 9 bases between the two ends. The CDR3 contains 14 residues. The germline V gene has CDR1 LNHNV and CDR2 YYDKDF (reference sequence).

V gene TRBV29-1 combines with J gene TRBJ1-1; D uncertain. Per the germline V gene, CDR1 is SQVTM and CDR2 is ANQGSEA. Trimming took off 8 bases at V and 3 bases at J, with 19 bases between the two ends. The length of the CDR3 is 14 residues. CDR3 nucleotide sequence: TGCAGCTTTCGAATTAGGATGTCGGACACTGAAGCTTTCTTT. Protein: CSFRIRMSDTEAFF.

This clonotype turned up a few times. This chain uses TRBV15 with TRBJ2-7, with 9 positions matching TRBD2. J lost 2 bases, V lost 5 bases, and 4 bases had no gene match. Per germline, CDR1 LNHNV and CDR2 YYDKDF (reference sequence). The CDR3 extends over 14 amino acids. The CDR3 nucleotides read TGTGCCACCAGCCGTAGCGGGGGCACCTACGAGCAGTACTTC. Its translation: CATSRSGGTYEQYF.

The rearrangement links TRBV6-5 to TRBJ2-1; D remains unclear. Trimming stripped 6 bases from V and 5 bases from J, with 11 bases between. The CDR3 is made up of 13 amino acids. The germline gives CDR1 MNHEY, CDR2 SVGAGI. The CDR3 nucleotides are TGTGCCAGCAGCCCCACAGAAAACAATGAGCAGTTCTTC. This translates into CASSPTENNEQFF.

V is TRBV7-2 and J is TRBJ2-7, with D possibly being TRBD2 (7 bases). Germline CDR1 SGHTA, CDR2 FQGNSA. The CDR3 consists of 14 residues. V lost 1 base to trimming and J lost 2 bases, with 9 bases between them. In DNA form, the CDR3 reads TGTGCCAGCAGCTTAGGCGGGGGCACCTACGAGCAGTACTTC. Amino acid sequence: CASSLGGGTYEQYF.

The chain carries TRBV10-3 and TRBJ2-3, with TRBD2 matching 7 bases. The trim removed 0 bases at V and 5 bases at J, leaving 11 bases unmatched. The germline V gene encodes CDR1 ENHRY and CDR2 SYGVKD. The CDR3 loop spans 17 amino acids. The CDR3 bases are TGTGCCATCAGTGAGTCATGGGCGGGAGACGAAGGAGATACGCAGTATTTT. Its protein product is CAISESWAGDEGDTQYF.

This chain connects TRBV19 to TRBJ2-7; TRBD1 aligns across 8 bases. Germline V gene lookup returns CDR1 LNHDA and CDR2 SQIVND (reference sequence). CDR3 size: 15 residues. V trimming: 3 bases; J trimming: 5 bases; junction bases outside the gene matches: 9. As DNA, the CDR3 is TGTGCCAGTAGTATGCAGACAGGGGCTCACCACGAGCAGTACTTC. Its protein is CASSMQTGAHHEQYF.

The V call is TRBV5-1, the J call TRBJ2-5, with TRBD1 identical over 11 bases. The CDR3 is 15 amino acids. Germline V CDR1 and CDR2: SGHRS, YFSETQ. The ends lost 7 bases at V and 4 bases at J; junction bases unmatched: 9. The CDR3 nucleotides are TGCGCCAGCGGAACAGGACAGGGGGCTACAGAGACCCAGTACTTC. As protein: CASGTGQGATETQYF.

The V gene is TRBV7-9, the J gene TRBJ1-3, with D possibly matching TRBD1 (6 bases). Trimming left V 1 base short and J 3 bases short, with 16 bases between. Per the germline V gene, CDR1 is SEHNR and CDR2 is FQNEAQ (reference sequence). CDR3 size: 17 residues. The CDR3 is CASSLGEAGVHGNTIYF. The DNA of the CDR3 is TGTGCCAGCAGCTTAGGTGAGGCAGGGGTTCATGGAAACACCATATATTTT.

This chain links TRBV20-1 with TRBJ1-2; 8 bases fit TRBD1. V trimming: 6 bases; J trimming: 0 bases; junction bases outside the gene matches: 3. This CDR3 is 13 amino acids long. Germline assignment: CDR1 DFQATT and CDR2 SNEGSKA (reference sequence). CDR3 in DNA: TGCAGTGCCGGGGGACAGGCTAACTATGGCTACACCTTC. Translating it yields CSAGGQANYGYTF.

The rearrangement joins TRBV24-1 to TRBJ2-1, with no clear D. Germline V gene data show CDR1 as KGHDR and CDR2 as SFDVKD. V lost 3 bases, J lost 4 bases, and 6 bases lay in between. The CDR3 spans 13 residues. Written as DNA, the CDR3 is TGTGCCACCAGTGATCCCCAGTACAATGAGCAGTTCTTC. It is translated as CATSDPQYNEQFF.

This rearrangement joins TRBV2 to TRBJ2-5, with D perhaps matching TRBD1 (6 bases). The V and J ends lost 3 bases and 4 bases respectively, with 9 bases between them. The CDR3 has 13 residues. Germline lookup yields CDR1 SNHLY and CDR2 FYNNEI. The CDR3 DNA sequence: TGTGCCAGCAGTGAGTACAGGGCAGAGACCCAGTACTTC. It translates to CASSEYRAETQYF.

The V call is TRBV20-1, the J call TRBJ2-2, with D possibly matching TRBD2 (5 bases). CDR1 and CDR2 from the germline V gene are DFQATT and SNEGSKA (reference sequence). CDR3 size: 15 residues. In nucleotides, the CDR3 is TGCGCAGCTAAGGGAGTCCAATATGCCACCGGGGAGCTGTTTTTT. As protein: CAAKGVQYATGELFF.

The chain couples TRBV5-1 to TRBJ2-7, with 11 bases identical to TRBD1. The germline V gene encodes CDR1 SGHRS and CDR2 YFSETQ. The CDR3 has 14 amino acids. Trimming at V came to 4 bases and at J to 6 bases, leaving 6 bases not matched to a gene. The CDR3 loop is CASSTGTGGAEQYF. The DNA for the CDR3 is TGCGCCAGCAGCACCGGGACAGGGGGTGCCGAGCAGTACTTC.

This clonotype has just one count. The chain links TRBV9 to TRBJ1-2; D remains unclear. This CDR3 region has 12 residues. The germline V gene has CDR1 SGDLS and CDR2 YYNGEE. V shed 9 bases and J shed 10 bases, with 19 bases lying between them. This CDR3 is CATSDLLHFYTF. DNA for the CDR3: TGTGCCACCAGTGATTTGCTACACTTCTACACCTTC. Full variable domain (missing parts from reference TRBV9 and TRBJ1-2): DSGVTQTPKHLITATGQRVTLRCSPRSGDLSVYWYQQSLDQGLQFLIQYYNGEERAKGNILERFSAQQFPDLHSELNLSSLELGDSALYFCATSDLLHFYTFGSGTRLTVV.

J is TRBJ1-6 and V is TRBV2; no reliable D call. Germline values: CDR1 SNHLY, CDR2 FYNNEI. The CDR3 totals 15 residues. V shed 1 base and J shed 2 bases, with 6 bases lying between them. The CDR3 loop reads CASSEGETYNSPLHF. The CDR3 coding sequence is TGTGCCAGCAGTGAAGGGGAGACCTATAATTCACCCCTCCACTTT. Together with reference TRBV2 and TRBJ1-6, the CDR3 gives the full variable domain: EPEVTQTPSHQVTQMGQEVILRCVPISNHLYFYWYRQILGQKVEFLVSFYNNEISEKSEIFDDQFSVERPDGSNFTLKIRSTKLEDSAMYFCASSEGETYNSPLHFGNGTRLTVT.

The CDR3 region is CSARNLAGGRTGELFF. CDR3 DNA sequence: TGCAGTGCTAGAAACTTAGCGGGAGGGCGGACCGGGGAGCTGTTTTTT. The chain links TRBV20-1 to TRBJ2-2; 11 nucleotides match TRBD2. Trimming at V came to 2 bases and at J to 5 bases, leaving 7 bases not matched to a gene. The CDR3 extends over 16 amino acids. Germline CDR1 DFQATT, CDR2 SNEGSKA (reference sequence).

J is TRBJ1-1 and V is TRBV7-9; 8 nucleotides align to TRBD1. The CDR3 has 14 residues. The junction had 5 bases not matched to a gene; V was cut back by 2 bases and J by 6 bases. CDR1 and CDR2 from the germline V gene are SEHNR and FQNEAQ (reference sequence). CDR3 in DNA: TGTGCCAGCAGCTTACAGGGGGCAAGCCCTGAAGCTTTCTTT. The encoded protein is CASSLQGASPEAFF.

The V call is TRBV25-1, the J call TRBJ2-7; D possibly corresponds to TRBD1 (6 bases). The V and J ends lost 4 bases and 4 bases respectively, with 17 bases between them. CDR1 is MGHDK, CDR2 SYGVNS, per germline. This CDR3 contains 15 residues. Here the CDR3 reads CASSVSLATGYEQYF. DNA of the CDR3: TGTGCCAGCAGTGTATCCCTGGCCACAGGGTACGAGCAGTACTTC.

This clonotype occurred a few times. In DNA, the CDR3 is TGTGCCAGCAGTGGTGACAGGGGATCTGCCGGGGAGCTGTTTTTT. As protein: CASSGDRGSAGELFF. This chain connects TRBV25-1 to TRBJ2-2; 8 nucleotides match TRBD1. The CDR3 spans 15 residues. The V gene's germline CDR1 is MGHDK and CDR2 SYGVNS. V shed 4 bases and J 6 bases; nucleotides not matched to a gene: 7. The complete variable domain, with remaining parts taken from reference TRBV25-1 and TRBJ2-2, reads EADIYQTPRYLVIGTGKKITLECSQTMGHDKMYWYQQDPGMELHLIHYSYGVNSTEKGDLSSESTVSRIRTEHFPLTLESARPSHTSQYLCASSGDRGSAGELFFGEGSRLTVL.

This clonotype was detected only once. The chain is built from TRBV5-1 and TRBJ1-2, with D tentatively TRBD1 (5 bases). Between the trimmed V and J ends, which lost 2 bases and 0 bases, there was a span of 11 bases. The CDR3 spans 15 residues. Looked up from germline, CDR1 is SGHRS and CDR2 is YFSETQ. CDR3 protein: CASSLTGLANYGYTF. DNA for the CDR3: TGCGCCAGCAGCTTAACGGGGCTCGCTAACTATGGCTACACCTTC.

This rearrangement joins TRBV28 to TRBJ1-2; TRBD1 is a possible D gene (5 bases). The CDR3 loop spans 13 amino acids. Germline values: CDR1 MDHEN, CDR2 SYDVKM. Deletions cut 5 bases from V and 8 bases from J, with 15 bases between. The CDR3 DNA reads as TGTGCCAGCAGTAGGGACGGCTGGGAGGGCTACACCTTC. It yields the protein CASSRDGWEGYTF.

This chain uses TRBV7-3 with TRBJ2-3, with a weak D call TRBD2 (6 bases). Germline CDR1 and CDR2: SGHTA and FQGTGA. With 2 bases removed from V and 5 bases from J, the gap between germline ends came to 17 bases. The CDR3 extends over 16 amino acids. Here the CDR3 reads CASSLGTGPSGDTQYF. CDR3 nucleotides: TGTGCCAGCAGCTTAGGGACTGGACCGTCTGGAGATACGCAGTATTTT. Full variable domain (outside the CDR3, taken from reference TRBV7-3 and TRBJ2-3): GAGVSQTPSNKVTEKGKYVELRCDPISGHTALYWYRQSLGQGPEFLIYFQGTGAADDSGLPNDRFFAVRPEGSVSTLKIQRTERGDSAVYLCASSLGTGPSGDTQYFGPGTRLTVL.